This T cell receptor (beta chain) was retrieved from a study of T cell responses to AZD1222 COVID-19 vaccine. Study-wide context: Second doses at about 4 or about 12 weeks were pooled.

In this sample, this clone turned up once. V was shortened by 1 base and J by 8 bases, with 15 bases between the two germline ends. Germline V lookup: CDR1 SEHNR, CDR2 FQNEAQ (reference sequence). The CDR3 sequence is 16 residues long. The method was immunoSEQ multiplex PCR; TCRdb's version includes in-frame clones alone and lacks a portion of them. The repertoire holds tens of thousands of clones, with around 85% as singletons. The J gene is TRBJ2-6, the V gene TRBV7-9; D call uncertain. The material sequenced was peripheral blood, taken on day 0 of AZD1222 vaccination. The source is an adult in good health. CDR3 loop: CASSLGLTAETNVLTF. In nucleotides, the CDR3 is TGTGCCAGCAGCTTAGGACTTACCGCTGAGACCAACGTCCTGACTTTC. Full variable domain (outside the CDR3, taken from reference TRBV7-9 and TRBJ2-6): DTGVSQNPRHKITKRGQNVTFRCDPISEHNRLYWYRQTLGQGPEFLTYFQNEAQLEKSRLLSDRFSAERPKGSFSTLEIQRTEQGDSAMYLCASSLGLTAETNVLTFGAGSRLTVL.